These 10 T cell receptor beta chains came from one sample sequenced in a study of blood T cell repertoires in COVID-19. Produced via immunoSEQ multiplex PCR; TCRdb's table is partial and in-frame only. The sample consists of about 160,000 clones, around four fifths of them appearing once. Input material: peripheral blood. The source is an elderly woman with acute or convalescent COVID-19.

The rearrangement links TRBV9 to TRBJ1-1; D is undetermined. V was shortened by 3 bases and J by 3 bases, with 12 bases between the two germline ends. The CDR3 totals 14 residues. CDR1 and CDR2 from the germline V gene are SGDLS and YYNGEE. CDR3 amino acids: CASSGLAWDTEAFF. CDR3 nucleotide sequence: TGTGCCAGCAGCGGGTTAGCTTGGGACACTGAAGCTTTCTTT.

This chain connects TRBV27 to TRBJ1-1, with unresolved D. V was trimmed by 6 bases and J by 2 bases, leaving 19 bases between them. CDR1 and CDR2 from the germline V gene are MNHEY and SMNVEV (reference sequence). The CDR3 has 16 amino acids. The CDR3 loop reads CASRRGGRISNTEAFF. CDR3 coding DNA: TGTGCCAGCAGGCGAGGAGGCAGGATTTCTAACACTGAAGCTTTCTTT.

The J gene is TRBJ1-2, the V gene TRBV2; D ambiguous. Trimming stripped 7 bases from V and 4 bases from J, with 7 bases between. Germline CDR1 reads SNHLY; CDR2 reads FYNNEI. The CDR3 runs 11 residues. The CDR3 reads CASTTTYGYTF. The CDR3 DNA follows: TGTGCCAGCACGACAACCTATGGCTACACCTTC.

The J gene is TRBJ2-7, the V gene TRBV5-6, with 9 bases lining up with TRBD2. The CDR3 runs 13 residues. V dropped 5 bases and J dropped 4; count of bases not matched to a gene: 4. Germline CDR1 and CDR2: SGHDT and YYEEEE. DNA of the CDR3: TGTGCCAGCAGTTTTAGCGGGAGTTACGAGCAGTACTTC. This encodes CASSFSGSYEQYF.

Here the CDR3 reads CASSPFRGNTEAFF. The CDR3 coding sequence is TGTGCCAGCTCACCTTTTCGGGGGAACACTGAAGCTTTCTTT. The J gene is TRBJ1-1, the V gene TRBV18; D call uncertain. Germline CDR1 and CDR2: KGHSH and LQKENI. Trimming removed 3 bases from V and 1 base from J, with 9 bases in between. The length of the CDR3 is 14 residues.

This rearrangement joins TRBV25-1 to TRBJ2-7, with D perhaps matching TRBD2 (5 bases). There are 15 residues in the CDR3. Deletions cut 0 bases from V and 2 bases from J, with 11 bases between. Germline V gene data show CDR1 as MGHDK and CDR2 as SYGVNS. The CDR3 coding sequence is TGTGCCAGCAGTGAATACGGGGTATCGGCCTACGAGCAGTACTTC. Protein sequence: CASSEYGVSAYEQYF.

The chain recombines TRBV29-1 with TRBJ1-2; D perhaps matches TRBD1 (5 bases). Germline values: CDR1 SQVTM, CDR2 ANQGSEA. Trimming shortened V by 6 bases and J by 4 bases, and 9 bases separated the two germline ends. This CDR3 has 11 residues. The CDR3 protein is CSVDSAYGYTF. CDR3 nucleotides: TGCAGCGTAGACAGTGCCTATGGCTACACCTTC.

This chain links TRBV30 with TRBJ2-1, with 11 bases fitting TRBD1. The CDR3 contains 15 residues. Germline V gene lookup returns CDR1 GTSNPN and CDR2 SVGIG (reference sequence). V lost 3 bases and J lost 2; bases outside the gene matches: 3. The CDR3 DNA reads TGTGCCTGGAGCTCGGACAGGGGGCCCTACAATGAGCAGTTCTTC. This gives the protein CAWSSDRGPYNEQFF.

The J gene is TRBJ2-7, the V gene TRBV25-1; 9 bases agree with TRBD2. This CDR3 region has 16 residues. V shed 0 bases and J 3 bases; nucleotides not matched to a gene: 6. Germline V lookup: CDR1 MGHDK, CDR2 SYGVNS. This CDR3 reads CASSEYKRGVDYEQYF. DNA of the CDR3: TGTGCCAGCAGTGAATACAAGCGGGGGGTCGACTACGAGCAGTACTTC.

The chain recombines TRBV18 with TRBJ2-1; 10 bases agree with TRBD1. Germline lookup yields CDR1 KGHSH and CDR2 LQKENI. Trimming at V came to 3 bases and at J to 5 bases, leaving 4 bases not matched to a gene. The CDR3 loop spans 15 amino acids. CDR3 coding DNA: TGTGCCAGCTCACCTTCCGGGACAGGGGACAATGAGCAGTTCTTC. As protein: CASSPSGTGDNEQFF. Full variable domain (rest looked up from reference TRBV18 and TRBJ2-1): NAGVMQNPRHLVRRRGQEARLRCSPMKGHSHVYWYRQLPEEGLKFMVYLQKENIIDESGMPKERFSAEFPKEGPSILRIQQVVRGDSAAYFCASSPSGTGDNEQFFGPGTRLTVL.